These 23 T cell receptor beta chains came from one sample sequenced in a study of cytomegalovirus exposure and HLA in healthy donors (dated by TCRdb to about 2017). Library preparation was by the immunoSEQ multiplex PCR assay. Entries here come from immuneACCESS through TCRdb and include only in-frame sequences with V and J called. Some clones fail to appear in such tables; in the studies checked, an unresolved V gene covers under half of the shortfall, and the cause of the remainder is unknown. This sample is represented by 120,000 or so clones; around 86% of them were singletons. The top ten clones comprise roughly 2% of the sample. The sequencing input was PBMCs. The receptors shown here come from a woman under 30 in good health and CMV-seronegative.

This sequence joins TRBV7-9 and TRBJ2-1, with 7 bases lining up with TRBD2. The length of the CDR3 is 16 residues. V lost 4 bases to trimming and J lost 7 bases; unmatched junction nucleotides: 13. The germline V gene has CDR1 SEHNR and CDR2 FQNEAQ (reference sequence). The CDR3 DNA follows: TGTGCCAGCAGCTGGGTAGCGGGCCCCCTAGGAAATGAGCAGTTCTTC. Protein product: CASSWVAGPLGNEQFF. Supplemented by reference TRBV7-9 and TRBJ2-1, the full variable domain reads DTGVSQNPRHKITKRGQNVTFRCDPISEHNRLYWYRQTLGQGPEFLTYFQNEAQLEKSRLLSDRFSAERPKGSFSTLEIQRTEQGDSAMYLCASSWVAGPLGNEQFFGPGTRLTVL.

The CDR3 DNA reads TGCGCCAGCAGCCTCCAGGGGTACCAAGAGACCCAGTACTTC. Its protein product is CASSLQGYQETQYF. The V call is TRBV5-1, the J call TRBJ2-5; tentatively, D is TRBD1 (6 bases). Germline V gene lookup returns CDR1 SGHRS and CDR2 YFSETQ. CDR3 size: 14 residues. V was shortened by 4 bases and J by 0 bases, with 10 bases between the two germline ends.

CDR3 sequence (DNA): TGTGCCAGCAGGATTACAGGGAGCCCAGCAGATACGCAGTATTTT. Protein: CASRITGSPADTQYF. V usage is TRBV27 and J usage is TRBJ2-3; possible D gene TRBD1, 6 bases. Trimming took off 6 bases at V and 4 bases at J, with 17 bases between the two ends. From germline, CDR1 is MNHEY and CDR2 SMNVEV (reference sequence). The CDR3 extends over 15 amino acids.

The chain couples TRBV19 to TRBJ1-4; D not certain. Germline V gene data show CDR1 as LNHDA and CDR2 as SQIVND (reference sequence). The CDR3 loop spans 15 amino acids. V gave up 3 bases and J gave up 0 bases, with 8 bases separating them. CDR3 sequence reads: CASSISRTTNEKLFF. CDR3 DNA: TGTGCCAGTAGTATTTCCAGAACAACTAATGAAAAACTGTTTTTT.

V and J are TRBV5-1 and TRBJ2-5; maybe TRBD1 (6 bases). This CDR3 is built from 15 residues. V dropped 4 bases and J dropped 4 bases, with 17 bases sitting between them. Germline V CDR1 and CDR2: SGHRS, YFSETQ. The CDR3 sequence: CASSSRPGQRETQYF. The CDR3 nucleotides are TGCGCCAGCAGCAGCCGACCGGGACAAAGAGAGACCCAGTACTTC.

The rearrangement uses TRBV29-1 and TRBJ2-1; maybe TRBD1 (5 bases). Germline V gives CDR1 SQVTM, CDR2 ANQGSEA. Trimming left V 0 bases short and J 6 bases short, with 18 bases between. The CDR3 covers 16 residues. The CDR3 region has the DNA TGCAGCGTTGAAGACCGCGACAGTTCTCGGTTCAATGAGCAGTTCTTC. Translated, it gives CSVEDRDSSRFNEQFF.

The chain recombines TRBV5-6 with TRBJ2-3; 9 nucleotides align to TRBD1. This CDR3 is built from 16 residues. From germline, CDR1 is SGHDT and CDR2 YYEEEE. With 5 bases clipped from V and 6 bases from J, the junction kept 13 bases outside the gene matches. CDR3 amino acids: CASSTWDRVRGDTQYF. CDR3 bases: TGTGCCAGCAGTACCTGGGACAGGGTTCGGGGCGATACGCAGTATTTT.

This clone came up once. This chain connects TRBV5-5 to TRBJ1-2; the match to TRBD1 covers 8 bases. V was clipped by 1 base and J by 4 bases; unmatched bases: 6. Per the germline V gene, CDR1 is SGHKS and CDR2 is YYEKEE (reference sequence). CDR3 length: 15 residues. The CDR3 DNA sequence: TGTGCCAGCAGCTTGCCCAGGGGGCTAGGCTATGGCTACACCTTC. Its protein product is CASSLPRGLGYGYTF.

The chain links TRBV5-1 to TRBJ2-2; 9 bases line up with TRBD1. Unmatched junction bases numbered 15, after V lost 4 bases and J lost 5 bases. The CDR3 covers 18 residues. Germline CDR1 is SGHRS and CDR2 is YFSETQ. In nucleotides, the CDR3 is TGCGCCAGCAGCGTAGCCTCCGGGACAGGGTATGCGACCGGGGAGCTGTTTTTT. This translates into CASSVASGTGYATGELFF.

The V and J genes are TRBV9 and TRBJ2-7; 10 nucleotides agree with TRBD1. V shed 5 bases and J 3 bases; nucleotides not matched to a gene: 5. The V gene's germline CDR1 is SGDLS and CDR2 YYNGEE. The CDR3 is 14 residues long. The CDR3 region has the DNA TGTGCCAGCAGTCTGGGACAGGGGCTCTACGAGCAGTACTTC. Amino acid sequence: CASSLGQGLYEQYF.

The chain couples TRBV4-1 to TRBJ2-7; the D gene is possibly TRBD2 (6 bases). V shed 1 base and J shed 6 bases, with 19 bases lying between them. The CDR3 extends over 16 amino acids. CDR1 and CDR2 (germline): MGHRA, YSYEKL. This chain's CDR3 is CASSQGLTGVSSEQYF. As DNA, the CDR3 is TGCGCCAGCAGCCAAGGGTTAACGGGAGTATCGAGCGAGCAGTACTTC.

V and J are TRBV28 and TRBJ2-1; TRBD2 agrees at 7 bases. After removal of 4 bases from V and 3 bases from J, the junction contained 9 bases not matched to a gene. The CDR3 covers 16 residues. The germline gives CDR1 MDHEN, CDR2 SYDVKM. CDR3 coding DNA: TGTGCCAGCAGTTCCTTGGCTAGCGGCATCTACAATGAGCAGTTCTTC. Amino acids: CASSSLASGIYNEQFF.

V and J are TRBV5-6 and TRBJ2-5; 14 bases map to TRBD2. Germline values: CDR1 SGHDT, CDR2 YYEEEE. The ends lost 3 bases at V and 5 bases at J; junction bases unmatched: 6. CDR3 length: 16 amino acids. The CDR3 DNA reads TGTGCCAGCAGCTGGGGACTAGCGGGAGTAGGGGAGACCCAGTACTTC. It yields the protein CASSWGLAGVGETQYF. Full variable domain (rest looked up from reference TRBV5-6 and TRBJ2-5): DAGVTQSPTHLIKTRGQQVTLRCSPKSGHDTVSWYQQALGQGPQFIFQYYEEEERQRGNFPDRFSGHQFPNYSSELNVNALLLGDSALYLCASSWGLAGVGETQYFGPGTRLLVL.

The chain combines TRBV5-4 with TRBJ2-3; 9 bases are shared with TRBD2. Germline lookup yields CDR1 SGHNT and CDR2 YYREEE (reference sequence). The J segment lost 4 bases and the V segment lost 8 bases, leaving 5 bases of the junction unmatched. The CDR3 contains 13 residues. The CDR3 DNA follows: TGTGCCAGTGCGGGAGGGCCGCCAGATACGCAGTATTTT. This gives the protein CASAGGPPDTQYF.

The chain employs TRBV7-2 and TRBJ1-1; the D is unclear. The length of the CDR3 is 13 residues. Trimming removed 5 bases from V and 5 bases from J, with 12 bases in between. Germline values: CDR1 SGHTA, CDR2 FQGNSA. CDR3 nucleotides: TGTGCCAGCAGCGACACACCCTGGACTGAAGCTTTCTTT. It yields the protein CASSDTPWTEAFF.

This clone was observed once. The J gene is TRBJ1-1, the V gene TRBV19; D not certain. The germline gives CDR1 LNHDA, CDR2 SQIVND (reference sequence). V was clipped by 6 bases and J by 1 base, with 9 bases between them. The CDR3 sequence is 13 residues long. The CDR3 loop reads CASSLTRNTEAFF. The CDR3 DNA sequence: TGTGCCAGTAGCTTGACTCGGAACACTGAAGCTTTCTTT.

V gene TRBV7-9 combines with J gene TRBJ2-7; 7 bases fit TRBD2. Trimming took 1 base from V and 6 from J; bases not matched to a gene: 12. Per germline, CDR1 SEHNR and CDR2 FQNEAQ (reference sequence). The CDR3 contains 16 residues. CDR3 DNA: TGTGCCAGCAGCTTAGGACTAGCAAACAATGGGGGCGAGCAGTACTTC. Translating gives CASSLGLANNGGEQYF. The whole variable domain, remainder taken from reference TRBV7-9 and TRBJ2-7, is DTGVSQNPRHKITKRGQNVTFRCDPISEHNRLYWYRQTLGQGPEFLTYFQNEAQLEKSRLLSDRFSAERPKGSFSTLEIQRTEQGDSAMYLCASSLGLANNGGEQYFGPGTRLTVT.

The CDR3 DNA reads TGTGCCAGCTCACAGGGGACTAGCTCAGCGCTTACGCAGTATTTT. Protein: CASSQGTSSALTQYF. V is TRBV18 and J is TRBJ2-3; 9 bases align to TRBD2. The V gene end was trimmed by 4 bases and the J gene end by 8 bases; junction bases not matched to a gene: 10. Germline V gives CDR1 KGHSH, CDR2 LQKENI. The CDR3 sequence is 15 residues long.

V is TRBV29-1 and J is TRBJ1-2, with D unclear. The V and J ends lost 1 base and 10 bases respectively, with 13 bases between them. Per the germline V gene, CDR1 is SQVTM and CDR2 is ANQGSEA. CDR3 length: 12 residues. This CDR3 is CSVEVRATDYTF. The CDR3 nucleotides read TGCAGCGTTGAAGTCCGAGCAACCGACTACACCTTC.

This clone was detected once. CDR3 coding DNA: TGTGCCATCAGTGAGTCGAATCGGTGGTCCTACGAGCAGTACTTC. It translates to CAISESNRWSYEQYF. The chain uses TRBV10-3 and TRBJ2-7; D gene ambiguous. Trimming removed 0 bases at V and 1 base at J, with 10 bases between. Germline CDR1 ENHRY, CDR2 SYGVKD. The CDR3 totals 15 residues.

The chain employs TRBV19 and TRBJ2-7; D is undetermined. Germline V gene data show CDR1 as LNHDA and CDR2 as SQIVND (reference sequence). CDR3 length equals 16 residues. V dropped 4 bases and J dropped 2 bases, with 18 bases sitting between them. As DNA, the CDR3 is TGTGCCAGTAGTAACCCCTTCAGCGCCGAGACCTACGAGCAGTACTTC. This gives the protein CASSNPFSAETYEQYF.

On this clone: At one end, the junction sequence differs from germline, possibly due to a read error. V usage is TRBV6-4 and J usage is TRBJ1-1; 9 bases fit TRBD1. Per germline, CDR1 MRHNA and CDR2 SNTAGT. The CDR3 runs 15 residues. The CDR3 region is CASSDGTGMNTEAFF. The CDR3 nucleotides are TGTGCCAGCAGTGACGGGACAGGGATGAATACTGAAGCTTTCTTT.

The genes are TRBV10-1 and TRBJ2-2; 10 bases are shared with TRBD2. CDR1 is WNHNN, CDR2 SYGVQD, per germline (reference sequence). This CDR3 is 16 amino acids long. V was pared by 4 bases and J by 7 bases, with 9 bases of the junction left unmatched. The CDR3 nucleotides read TGCGCCAGCAGTGTTTCTAGCGGGAGAAGGCGCGGGGAGCTGTTTTTT. This codes for CASSVSSGRRRGELFF.